Below are 24 T cell receptor beta chains sequenced from a single sample in a study of shared clonotypes between healthy human individuals. Sequencing was performed with immunoSEQ multiplex PCR; in TCRdb, only in-frame clones are kept and a portion is missing. The sample records about 330,000 clones, 80% to 90% being singletons. Sequences were obtained from memory CD8+ T cells sorted from blood. Specified subset: CD45RO+ cells pooled with CCR7-negative TemRA cells. The receptors come from a man younger than 35 in good health.

The rearrangement joins TRBV9 to TRBJ1-2, with D maybe TRBD1 (5 bases). V was trimmed by 0 bases and J by 7 bases, leaving 19 bases between them. From germline, CDR1 is SGDLS and CDR2 YYNGEE. The CDR3 spans 16 residues. DNA for the CDR3: TGTGCCAGCAGCGTAGTTAAGCAGGGCGCTTATGGTGGCTACACCTTC. This encodes CASSVVKQGAYGGYTF.

The rearrangement links TRBV6-5 to TRBJ2-2; 10 bases are shared with TRBD2. Germline lookup yields CDR1 MNHEY and CDR2 SVGAGI. The length of the CDR3 is 13 residues. With V trimmed by 7 bases and J by 6 bases, 2 bases remained unmatched. The CDR3 protein is CASNLAGAGELFF. The DNA for the CDR3 is TGTGCCAGCAACCTAGCGGGAGCCGGGGAGCTGTTTTTT.

In its sample, this clone was seen many times. Mismatch with germline at one junction end may stem from a read error. The chain is built from TRBV28 and TRBJ1-2; D gene unclear. In germline, CDR1 is MDHEN, CDR2 SYDVKM. The CDR3 consists of 16 residues. This CDR3 is CASRSGVEEIIVRGAF. CDR3 DNA: TGTGCCAGCAGGTCAGGAGTGGAGGAAATAATCGTCCGTGGGGCCTTC.

The chain uses TRBV14 and TRBJ2-2; D remains ambiguous. V lost 2 bases, J lost 7 bases, and 17 bases lay in between. In germline, CDR1 is SGHDN, CDR2 FVKESK. The CDR3 is made up of 16 amino acids. This CDR3 reads CASSQSISRNYGELFF. The CDR3 nucleotides are TGTGCCAGCAGCCAATCGATCAGTAGGAACTACGGGGAGCTGTTTTTT.

In the case of this clone: Within the sample, other DNA sequences also encode this same CDR3. V usage is TRBV5-1 and J usage is TRBJ2-1; D is unresolved. V was pared by 0 bases and J by 7 bases, with 2 bases between. The CDR3 spans 11 residues. CDR1 SGHRS and CDR2 YFSETQ come from the germline V gene. CDR3 DNA: TGCGCCAGCAGCTTGGGGAATGAGCAGTTCTTC. Translated: CASSLGNEQFF. The full variable domain, completed using reference TRBV5-1 and TRBJ2-1, is KAGVTQTPRYLIKTRGQQVTLSCSPISGHRSVSWYQQTPGQGLQFLFEYFSETQRNKGNFPGRFSGRQFSNSRSEMNVSTLELGDSALYLCASSLGNEQFFGPGTRLTVL.

The CDR3 bases are TGTGCCAGCAGTGAAGCGAGGACAGGGTTCTGGCGGGAAAAACTGTTTTTT. Its protein is CASSEARTGFWREKLFF. The rearrangement links TRBV6-1 to TRBJ1-4, with TRBD1 matching over 8 bases. V lost 0 bases to trimming and J lost 8 bases; unmatched junction nucleotides: 11. The germline gives CDR1 MNHNS, CDR2 SASEGT. CDR3 length: 17 residues.

The chain uses TRBV6-1 and TRBJ2-1; D is undetermined. V shed 1 base and J shed 3 bases, with 4 bases lying between them. The V gene's germline CDR1 is MNHNS and CDR2 SASEGT. This CDR3 is 13 amino acids long. CDR3 in DNA: TGTGCCAGCAGTGAAGGATTCTACAATGAGCAGTTCTTC. Translation: CASSEGFYNEQFF.

The chain is built from TRBV2 and TRBJ1-2; D unresolved. CDR1 SNHLY and CDR2 FYNNEI come from the germline V gene. The CDR3 consists of 16 residues. V lost 0 bases and J lost 0, with 11 bases in between. CDR3 residues: CASSEANDPPNYGYTF. In DNA, the CDR3 is TGTGCCAGCAGTGAAGCGAATGACCCGCCTAACTATGGCTACACCTTC.

This rearrangement joins TRBV6-5 to TRBJ2-5; 7 positions match TRBD1. Judging by the DNA end, TRBJ2-7 fits better; the J call may be wrong. Germline lookup yields CDR1 MNHEY and CDR2 SVGAGI. This CDR3 is built from 15 residues. DNA for the CDR3: TGTGCCAGCAGATTACGTGGACAGGTGACCGACGAGCAGTACTTC. Protein sequence: CASRLRGQVTDEQYF.

The chain combines TRBV30 with TRBJ1-5; D unresolved. Germline CDR1 and CDR2: GTSNPN and SVGIG (reference sequence). Trimming left V 4 bases short and J 2 bases short, with 6 bases between. This CDR3 is built from 12 residues. CDR3 in DNA: TGTGCCTGGAACCAGGGCAATCAGCCCCAGCATTTT. Residues: CAWNQGNQPQHF.

The V and J genes are TRBV2 and TRBJ1-6, with 9 positions matching TRBD1. The junction had 13 bases not matched to a gene; V was cut back by 7 bases and J by 9 bases. This CDR3 has 16 residues. Germline CDR1 reads SNHLY; CDR2 reads FYNNEI. The CDR3: CASTYTPGQGGSPLHF. The CDR3 nucleotides are TGTGCCAGCACCTACACCCCGGGACAGGGAGGTTCACCCCTCCACTTT.

The genes are TRBV20-1 and TRBJ2-7; the D gene is possibly TRBD1 (6 bases). The V gene's germline CDR1 is DFQATT and CDR2 SNEGSKA (reference sequence). V gave up 6 bases and J gave up 5 bases, with 8 bases separating them. CDR3 length equals 10 residues. In DNA form, the CDR3 reads TGCAGTGCAGAGGGGGACGAGCAGTACTTC. Its translation is CSAEGDEQYF.

This rearrangement joins TRBV15 to TRBJ2-7; D is perhaps TRBD1 or TRBD2 (6 bases each). Germline CDR1 is LNHNV and CDR2 is YYDKDF (reference sequence). Trimming removed 5 bases at V and 4 bases at J, with 27 bases between. The CDR3 has 18 amino acids. Here the CDR3 DNA reads TGTGCCACCAGCGAAACCGGGCCGGCTAGCGAGGGGGATTACGAGCAGTACTTC. Translating gives CATSETGPASEGDYEQYF.

This sequence joins TRBV28 and TRBJ1-2, with 9 bases fitting TRBD1. J gave up 1 base and V 6 bases, and 6 bases lay outside the gene matches. The CDR3 covers 15 residues. Looked up from germline, CDR1 is MDHEN and CDR2 is SYDVKM. The CDR3 region is CASSEDRGYNYGYTF. CDR3 nucleotide sequence: TGTGCCAGCAGCGAAGACAGGGGGTATAACTATGGCTACACCTTC.

This rearrangement joins TRBV19 to TRBJ1-6; 8 nucleotides agree with TRBD1. The V gene's germline CDR1 is LNHDA and CDR2 SQIVND (reference sequence). V lost 6 bases to trimming and J lost 7 bases; unmatched junction nucleotides: 5. This CDR3 is 14 amino acids long. CDR3 DNA: TGTGCCAGTAGCCCGCAGGGGGCGAATTCACCCCTCCACTTT. Translation gives CASSPQGANSPLHF.

The rearrangement links TRBV5-4 to TRBJ2-3; 12 nucleotides align to TRBD2. J lost 4 bases, V lost 4 bases, and 16 bases had no gene match. From germline, CDR1 is SGHNT and CDR2 YYREEE (reference sequence). The CDR3 contains 19 residues. The CDR3 sequence is CASSPGQGLAGGRADTQYF. The CDR3 DNA is TGTGCCAGCAGCCCGGGACAGGGGCTAGCGGGGGGGAGGGCAGATACGCAGTATTTT.

This clone occurred once. This chain's CDR3 is CASSYSPAEMNTEAFF. The CDR3 coding sequence is TGTGCCAGCAGTTACTCTCCCGCGGAGATGAACACTGAAGCTTTCTTT. The chain carries TRBV6-5 and TRBJ1-1; no firm D call. This CDR3 has 16 residues. Per the germline V gene, CDR1 is MNHEY and CDR2 is SVGAGI. V was trimmed by 0 bases and J by 0 bases, leaving 11 bases between them.

This chain uses TRBV18 with TRBJ2-5; the D gene is possibly TRBD1 (6 bases). The CDR3 has 13 residues. The germline V and J ends were trimmed by 0 bases and 5 bases, with 7 bases remaining between them. CDR1 is KGHSH, CDR2 LQKENI, per germline. The CDR3: CASSPPGAETQYF. CDR3 sequence (DNA): TGTGCCAGCTCACCACCGGGGGCGGAGACCCAGTACTTC.

The V call is TRBV30, the J call TRBJ2-2, with D perhaps matching TRBD1 (6 bases). This CDR3 has 18 residues. V was clipped by 2 bases and J by 2 bases, with 21 bases between them. Germline CDR1 and CDR2: GTSNPN and SVGIG (reference sequence). The CDR3 DNA reads TGTGCCTGGAGTATCCCCGGGACACAGCTAGGTAACACCGGGGAGCTGTTTTTT. Translating gives CAWSIPGTQLGNTGELFF. Variable domain in full (rest from reference TRBV30 and TRBJ2-2): SQTIHQWPATLVQPVGSPLSLECTVEGTSNPNLYWYRQAAGRGLQLLFYSVGIGQISSEVPQNLSASRPQDRQFILSSKKLLLSDSGFYLCAWSIPGTQLGNTGELFFGEGSRLTVL.

The V and J genes are TRBV6-5 and TRBJ2-1; tentative D call: TRBD1 (6 bases). With 2 bases removed from V and 9 bases from J, the gap between germline ends came to 14 bases. There are 14 residues in the CDR3. Germline-derived CDR1 and CDR2 are MNHEY and SVGAGI. This CDR3 is CASSYLAGVGEQFF. In DNA, the CDR3 is TGTGCCAGCAGTTACCTGGCAGGGGTTGGTGAGCAGTTCTTC.

CDR3 region: CASSLPEGGSGESYEQYF. The CDR3 region has the DNA TGTGCCAGCAGTTTACCCGAGGGAGGATCAGGGGAATCCTACGAGCAGTACTTC. This chain uses TRBV7-9 with TRBJ2-7; D might be TRBD1 or TRBD2, each matching 6 bases. The CDR3 covers 18 residues. Looked up from germline, CDR1 is SEHNR and CDR2 is FQNEAQ (reference sequence). V was clipped by 6 bases and J by 1 base, with 25 bases between them.

The chain is built from TRBV11-2 and TRBJ1-2, with D hard to call. The CDR3 is 16 amino acids. V lost 0 bases and J lost 5, with 16 bases in between. Germline V gene sequence: CDR1 SGHAT, CDR2 FQNNGV. The CDR3: CASSLDLYTGIYGYTF. The CDR3 region has the DNA TGTGCCAGCAGCTTAGATCTTTACACGGGCATTTATGGCTACACCTTC.

V and J are TRBV4-1 and TRBJ1-3, with D uncertain. The germline gives CDR1 MGHRA, CDR2 YSYEKL. The CDR3 is made up of 17 amino acids. Trimming shortened V by 11 bases and J by 4 bases, and 27 bases separated the two germline ends. In nucleotides, the CDR3 is TGCGCCTCCAGCGCCATGCCTTTGGGGATAGGAGGAAACACCATATATTTT. It specifies CASSAMPLGIGGNTIYF.

The chain is built from TRBV2 and TRBJ1-4, with D perhaps matching TRBD1 (6 bases). Trimming shortened V by 1 base and J by 0 bases, and 9 bases separated the two germline ends. CDR1 is SNHLY and CDR2 is FYNNEI in the germline V gene. The CDR3 is 16 residues long. This CDR3 reads CASSEDRASTNEKLFF. DNA of the CDR3: TGTGCCAGCAGTGAAGACAGGGCCTCAACTAATGAAAAACTGTTTTTT.